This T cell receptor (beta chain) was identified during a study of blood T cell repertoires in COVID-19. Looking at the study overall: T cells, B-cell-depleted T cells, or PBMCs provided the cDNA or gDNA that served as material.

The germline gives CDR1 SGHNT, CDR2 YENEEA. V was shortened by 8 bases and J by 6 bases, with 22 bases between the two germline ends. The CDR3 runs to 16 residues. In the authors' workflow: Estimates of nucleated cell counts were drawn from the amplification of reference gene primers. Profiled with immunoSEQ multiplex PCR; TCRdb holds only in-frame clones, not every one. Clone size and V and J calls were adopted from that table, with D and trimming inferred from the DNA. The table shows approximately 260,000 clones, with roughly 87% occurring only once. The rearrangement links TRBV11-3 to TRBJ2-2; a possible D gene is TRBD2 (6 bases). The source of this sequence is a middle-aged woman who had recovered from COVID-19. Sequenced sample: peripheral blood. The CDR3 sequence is CASGRGDPSIAGELFF. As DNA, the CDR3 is TGTGCCAGCGGGCGGGGAGACCCCTCGATTGCCGGGGAGCTGTTTTTT.